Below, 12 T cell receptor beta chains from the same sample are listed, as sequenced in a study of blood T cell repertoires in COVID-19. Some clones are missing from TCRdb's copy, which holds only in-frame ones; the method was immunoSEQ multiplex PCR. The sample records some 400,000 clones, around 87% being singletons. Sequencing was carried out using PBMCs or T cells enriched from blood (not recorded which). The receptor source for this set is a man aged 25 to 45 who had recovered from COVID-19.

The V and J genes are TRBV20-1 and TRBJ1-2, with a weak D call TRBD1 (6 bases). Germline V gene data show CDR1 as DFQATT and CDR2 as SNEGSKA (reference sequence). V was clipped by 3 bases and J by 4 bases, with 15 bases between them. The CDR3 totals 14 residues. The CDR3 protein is CSASLAGESYGYTF. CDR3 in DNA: TGCAGTGCTAGTTTGGCAGGGGAGAGCTATGGCTACACCTTC.

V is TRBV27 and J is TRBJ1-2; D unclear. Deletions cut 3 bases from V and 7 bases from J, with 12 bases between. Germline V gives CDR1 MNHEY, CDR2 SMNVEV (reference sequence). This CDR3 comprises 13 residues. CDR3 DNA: TGTGCCAGCAGTTTCTTTTCCACAGTTGGCTACACCTTC. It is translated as CASSFFSTVGYTF.

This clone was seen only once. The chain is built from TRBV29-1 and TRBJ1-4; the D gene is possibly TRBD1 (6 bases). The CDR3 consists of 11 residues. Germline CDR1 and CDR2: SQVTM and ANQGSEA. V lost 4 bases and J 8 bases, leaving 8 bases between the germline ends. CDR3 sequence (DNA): TGCAGCGTTGTCAGGGGAGAAAAACTGTTTTTT. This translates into CSVVRGEKLFF. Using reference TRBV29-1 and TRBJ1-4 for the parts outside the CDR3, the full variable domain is SAVISQKPSRDICQRGTSLTIQCQVDSQVTMMFWYRQQPGQSLTLIATANQGSEATYESGFVIDKFPISRPNLTFSTLTVSNMSPEDSSIYLCSVVRGEKLFFGSGTQLSVL.

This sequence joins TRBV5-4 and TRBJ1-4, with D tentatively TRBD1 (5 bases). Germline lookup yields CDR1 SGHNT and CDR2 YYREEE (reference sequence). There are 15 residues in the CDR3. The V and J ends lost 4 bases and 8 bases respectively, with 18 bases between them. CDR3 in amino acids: CASSLAAGMREKLFF. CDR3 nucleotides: TGTGCCAGCAGCCTCGCGGCAGGGATGAGGGAAAAACTGTTTTTT. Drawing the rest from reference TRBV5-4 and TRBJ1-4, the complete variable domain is ETGVTQSPTHLIKTRGQQVTLRCSSQSGHNTVSWYQQALGQGPQFIFQYYREEENGRGNFPPRFSGLQFPNYSSELNVNALELDDSALYLCASSLAAGMREKLFFGSGTQLSVL.

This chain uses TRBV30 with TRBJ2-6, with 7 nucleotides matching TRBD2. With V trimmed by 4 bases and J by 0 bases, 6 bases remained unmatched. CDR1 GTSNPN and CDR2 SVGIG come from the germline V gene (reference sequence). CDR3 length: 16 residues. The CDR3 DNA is TGTGCCTGGACTGGGGGGGTCGGCTCTGGGGCCAACGTCCTGACTTTC. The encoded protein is CAWTGGVGSGANVLTF.

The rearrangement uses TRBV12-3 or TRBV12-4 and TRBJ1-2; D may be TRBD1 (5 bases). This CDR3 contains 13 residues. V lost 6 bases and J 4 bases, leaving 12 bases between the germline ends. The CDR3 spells CASSLTELYGYTF. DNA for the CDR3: TGTGCCAGCAGCCTGACAGAGCTCTATGGCTACACCTTC.

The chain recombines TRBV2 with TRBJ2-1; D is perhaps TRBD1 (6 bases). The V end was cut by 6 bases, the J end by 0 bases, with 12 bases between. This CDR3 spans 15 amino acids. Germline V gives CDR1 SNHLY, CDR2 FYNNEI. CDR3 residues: CASRQQGSSYNEQFF. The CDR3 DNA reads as TGTGCCAGCAGGCAACAGGGAAGCTCCTACAATGAGCAGTTCTTC.

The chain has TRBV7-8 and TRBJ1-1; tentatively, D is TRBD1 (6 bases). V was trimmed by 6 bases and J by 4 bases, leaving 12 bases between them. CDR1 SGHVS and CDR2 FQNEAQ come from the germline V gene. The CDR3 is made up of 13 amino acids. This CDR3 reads CASRSRGFTEAFF. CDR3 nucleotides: TGTGCCAGCAGATCTAGGGGGTTCACTGAAGCTTTCTTT.

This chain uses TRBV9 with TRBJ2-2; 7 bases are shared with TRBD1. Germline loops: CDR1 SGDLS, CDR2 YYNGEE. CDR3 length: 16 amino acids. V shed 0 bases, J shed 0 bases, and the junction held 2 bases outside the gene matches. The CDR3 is CASSVGGTANTGELFF. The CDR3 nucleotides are TGTGCCAGCAGCGTAGGAGGGACAGCGAACACCGGGGAGCTGTTTTTT.

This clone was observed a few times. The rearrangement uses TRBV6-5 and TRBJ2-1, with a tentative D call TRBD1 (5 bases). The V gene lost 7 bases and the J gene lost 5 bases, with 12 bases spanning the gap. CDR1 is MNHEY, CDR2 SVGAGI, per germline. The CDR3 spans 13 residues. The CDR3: CASNDDSHNEQFF. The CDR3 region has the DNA TGTGCCAGCAACGACGACAGTCACAATGAGCAGTTCTTC.

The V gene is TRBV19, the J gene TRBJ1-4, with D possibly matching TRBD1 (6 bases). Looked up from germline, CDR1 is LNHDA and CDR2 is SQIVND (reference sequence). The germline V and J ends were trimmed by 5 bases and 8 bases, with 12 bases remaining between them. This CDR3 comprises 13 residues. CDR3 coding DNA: TGTGCCAGTAGTCCGCCAGGGGTAGAAAAACTGTTTTTT. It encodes CASSPPGVEKLFF.

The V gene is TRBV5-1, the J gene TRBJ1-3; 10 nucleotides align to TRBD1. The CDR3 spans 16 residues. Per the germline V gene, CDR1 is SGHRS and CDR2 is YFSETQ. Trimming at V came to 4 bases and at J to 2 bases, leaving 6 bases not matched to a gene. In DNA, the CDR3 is TGCGCCAGCAGCCGGGGACAGGGGACGCCTGGAAACACCATATATTTT. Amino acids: CASSRGQGTPGNTIYF.